This is a list of T cell receptor beta chains from one sample in a study of T cells in Graves' hyperthyroidism and ophthalmopathy. TCRdb re-analysed the multiplex PCR reads in MiXCR, keeping a single row per CDR3 protein. This sample has about 480,000 distinct CDR3 sequences, with approximately 23% found just once. Material: blood. These receptors originate from a woman in her seventies with Graves' ophthalmopathy. Both conserved end residues are part of each CDR3. Only part of the rows carry a size: once, few, many, or a class if the clone is expanded.

clone size,V gene,CDR3 protein
few,TRBV15,CATSQGQGNQPQHF
-,TRBV20-1,CSLCAGAICYEQYF
few,TRBV24-1,CATSDYYTGELFF
-,TRBV20-1,CSADAPRTSRSDTQYF
many,TRBV7-8,CASSLIQGGTEAFF
-,TRBV7-9,CASSPYSSSGSGEQYF
-,TRBV6-2/TRBV6-3,CASSTLLGAKQFF
-,TRBV10-3,CATYSDTQYF
many,TRBV11-2,CASSLQGADGYTF
many,TRBV20-1,CSAQRGGGPNQPQHF
few,TRBV6-2/TRBV6-3,CASSFGQRSGNTIYF
few,TRBV20-1,CSALSGRNLYNEQFF
-,TRBV20-1,CSAWTRETQYF
-,TRBV5-1,CASSLWPQSVGRYTF
few,TRBV28,CARFDEEGLDQYF
-,TRBV19,CASSIVGGNQPQHF
-,TRBV30,CAWTVGGPGNTIYF
many,TRBV2,CASSNTGVETQYF
-,TRBV11-1,CASSLGPTGFNTEAFF
few,TRBV9,CASSVDAGNTIYF
-,TRBV7-9,CASSLAWTTDMNTEAFF
-,TRBV11-1,CASSPRMGLSTDTQYF